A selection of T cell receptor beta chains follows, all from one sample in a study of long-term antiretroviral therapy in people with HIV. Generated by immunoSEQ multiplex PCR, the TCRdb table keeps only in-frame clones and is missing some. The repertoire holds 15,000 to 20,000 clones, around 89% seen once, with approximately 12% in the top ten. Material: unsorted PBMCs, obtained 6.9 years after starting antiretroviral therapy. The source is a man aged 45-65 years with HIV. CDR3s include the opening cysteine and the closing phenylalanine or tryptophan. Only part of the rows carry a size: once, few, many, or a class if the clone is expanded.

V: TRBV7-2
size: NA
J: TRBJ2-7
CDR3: CATGQNLYEQYF

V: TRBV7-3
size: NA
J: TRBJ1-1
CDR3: CASSLGQGNTEAFF

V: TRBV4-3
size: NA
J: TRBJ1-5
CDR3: CASSQVLDQPQHF

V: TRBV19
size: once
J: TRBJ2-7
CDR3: CASSAGTGGSEQYF

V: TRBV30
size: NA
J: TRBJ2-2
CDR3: CAASGRAYTGELFF

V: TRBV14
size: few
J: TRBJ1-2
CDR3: CASSPVRGVGYGYTF

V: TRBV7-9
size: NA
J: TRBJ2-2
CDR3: CASSSSAMIRDTGELFF

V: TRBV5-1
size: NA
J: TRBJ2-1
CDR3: CASSPAGGSSYNEQFF

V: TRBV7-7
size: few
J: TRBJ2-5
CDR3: CASGRDTYQETQYF

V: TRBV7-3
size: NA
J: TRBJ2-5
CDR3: CASSISGAVQETQYF

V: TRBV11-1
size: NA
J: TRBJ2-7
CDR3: CASSLAPTDTDEQYF

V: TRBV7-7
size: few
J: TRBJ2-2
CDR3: CASSLNSAGGRTGELFF

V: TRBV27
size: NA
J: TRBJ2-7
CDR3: CASSLQGSEQYF

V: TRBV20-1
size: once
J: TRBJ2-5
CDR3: CSARKTETQYF

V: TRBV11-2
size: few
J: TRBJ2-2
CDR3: CASSSRGAVDGGELFF

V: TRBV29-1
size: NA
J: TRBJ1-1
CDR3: CSVVFTSTEAFF

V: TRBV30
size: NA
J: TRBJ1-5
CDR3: CAWSPNNRVNQPQHF

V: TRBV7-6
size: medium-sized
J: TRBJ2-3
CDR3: CASSSLGAQGYF

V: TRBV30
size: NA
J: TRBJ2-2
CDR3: CAWSILAGVTGELFF

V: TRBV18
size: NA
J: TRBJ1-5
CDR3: CASSRNREQPQHF

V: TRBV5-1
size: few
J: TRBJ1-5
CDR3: CASSPGTGGSGNQPQHF

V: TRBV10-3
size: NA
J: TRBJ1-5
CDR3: CAIRKGQGTGQPQHF

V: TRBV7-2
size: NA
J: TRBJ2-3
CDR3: CASSFMASGLAGPDTQYF

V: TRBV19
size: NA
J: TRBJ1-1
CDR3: CASSIRGTLGTEAFF

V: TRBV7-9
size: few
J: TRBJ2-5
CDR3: CASSLTSGSRETQYF

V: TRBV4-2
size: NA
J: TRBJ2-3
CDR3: CASSQDGGDTDTQYF

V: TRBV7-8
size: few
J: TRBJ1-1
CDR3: CASSLSASRRDTEAFF

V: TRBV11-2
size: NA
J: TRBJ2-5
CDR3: CASSLLSHPTQYF

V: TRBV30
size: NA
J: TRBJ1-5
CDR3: CAWSLLNQPQHF

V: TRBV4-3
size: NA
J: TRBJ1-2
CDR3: CASSQGRGAPVGYTF